One and the same sample provided the 16 T cell receptor beta chains below, sequenced in a study of T cells expressing NK-cell markers. TCRdb reprocessed the 5' RACE reads, with one entry per CDR3 protein and no DNA. Its table lists fewer than 400,000 distinct CDR3 sequences. Sequencing was carried out using blood T cells: a sorted CD56 or NKG2C T cell subset, CD4+ or CD8+ T cells, or bulk PBMC T cells (not recorded which). These receptors were collected from a woman aged 45-65 years in good health.

This chain joins TRBV5-6 and TRBJ2-1. The CDR3 is 16 amino acids. CDR1 and CDR2 (germline): SGHDT, YYEEEE. CDR3: CASSYSLAGSYNEQFF.

The genes are TRBV27 and TRBJ1-4; the TRBD1 assignment by TCRdb is unverifiable without DNA. CDR3 length equals 11 residues. Germline CDR1 reads MNHEY; CDR2 reads SMNVEV (reference sequence). The CDR3 reads CASKGNEKLFF.

V gene TRBV12-3 or TRBV12-4 combines with J gene TRBJ2-1; absent DNA, TCRdb's TRBD2 call cannot be checked. The CDR3 extends over 15 amino acids. This CDR3 is CASSLKPVGGSEQFF.

This sequence joins TRBV5-1 and TRBJ2-1; without DNA, the TCRdb call of TRBD1 cannot be checked. The CDR3 runs to 18 residues. The germline gives CDR1 SGHRS, CDR2 YFSETQ. The CDR3 region is CASSLEGVGDLSYNEQFF.

This chain uses TRBV28 with TRBJ1-5. The CDR3 loop spans 12 amino acids. Germline V gene sequence: CDR1 MDHEN, CDR2 SYDVKM. The CDR3 sequence: CASSLTDQPQHF. The whole variable domain, remainder taken from reference TRBV28 and TRBJ1-5, is DVKVTQSSRYLVKRTGEKVFLECVQDMDHENMFWYRQDPGLGLRLIYFSYDVKMKEKGDIPEGYSVSREKKERFSLILESASTNQTSMYLCASSLTDQPQHFGDGTRLSIL.

The chain's CDR3 is CASSQWNYGYTF. The chain couples TRBV12-3 or TRBV12-4 to TRBJ1-2. The CDR3 length is 12 residues.

The V call is TRBV2, the J call TRBJ2-1; TCRdb returns TRBD1, unconfirmable since there is no DNA. This CDR3 spans 15 amino acids. Germline values: CDR1 SNHLY, CDR2 FYNNEI. The CDR3 sequence: CASSDGAPRGNEQFF.

This chain connects TRBV20-1 to TRBJ2-7; TCRdb outputs TRBD2, but without DNA this stays unchecked. CDR3 length: 11 residues. Germline V gives CDR1 DFQATT, CDR2 SNEGSKA (reference sequence). Here the CDR3 reads CSYGREREQYF.

V gene TRBV5-1 combines with J gene TRBJ2-3; TCRdb designates TRBD1, a call that cannot be tested without DNA. The CDR3 runs 14 residues. Germline loops: CDR1 SGHRS, CDR2 YFSETQ. CDR3 region: CATGVGTNTDTQYF.

The genes are TRBV2 and TRBJ2-1; as DNA is missing, the TRBD1 call by TCRdb cannot be tested. CDR3 length: 16 residues. Germline V gives CDR1 SNHLY, CDR2 FYNNEI. The chain's CDR3 is CASSEAPGQGENEQFF. Full variable domain (remainder filled in from reference TRBV2 and TRBJ2-1): EPEVTQTPSHQVTQMGQEVILRCVPISNHLYFYWYRQILGQKVEFLVSFYNNEISEKSEIFDDQFSVERPDGSNFTLKIRSTKLEDSAMYFCASSEAPGQGENEQFFGPGTRLTVL.

The gene calls are TRBV6-4 and TRBJ2-1; there is no DNA to check the TCRdb D call of TRBD1. CDR1 MRHNA and CDR2 SNTAGT come from the germline V gene. This CDR3 contains 16 residues. CDR3 protein: CASSDSIGGSYNEQFF.

The J gene is TRBJ2-3, the V gene TRBV5-1; TCRdb's D call of TRBD2 is untestable without DNA. Germline CDR1 SGHRS, CDR2 YFSETQ. The CDR3 has 15 residues. CDR3 amino acids: CASSALASSTDTQYF.

V gene TRBV12-3 or TRBV12-4 combines with J gene TRBJ1-3. There are 16 residues in the CDR3. Here the CDR3 reads CASSLRNPSSGNTIYF.

The chain's CDR3 is CSARDFQRGRTDTQYF. The chain employs TRBV20-1 and TRBJ2-3; TCRdb's D call, TRBD1, is unchecked because there is no DNA. Germline V lookup: CDR1 DFQATT, CDR2 SNEGSKA (reference sequence). The CDR3 covers 16 residues.

The V gene is TRBV5-6, the J gene TRBJ2-6. The germline CDR1 and CDR2 sequences are SGHDT and YYEEEE. The CDR3 covers 18 residues. The CDR3 here is CASSLVSGSFSGANVLTF.

The chain carries TRBV7-8 and TRBJ2-5; TCRdb lists TRBD1, though no DNA is available to test this call. Germline loops: CDR1 SGHVS, CDR2 FQNEAQ. The CDR3 runs 16 residues. The chain's CDR3 is CASSPQGAGLRETQYF.